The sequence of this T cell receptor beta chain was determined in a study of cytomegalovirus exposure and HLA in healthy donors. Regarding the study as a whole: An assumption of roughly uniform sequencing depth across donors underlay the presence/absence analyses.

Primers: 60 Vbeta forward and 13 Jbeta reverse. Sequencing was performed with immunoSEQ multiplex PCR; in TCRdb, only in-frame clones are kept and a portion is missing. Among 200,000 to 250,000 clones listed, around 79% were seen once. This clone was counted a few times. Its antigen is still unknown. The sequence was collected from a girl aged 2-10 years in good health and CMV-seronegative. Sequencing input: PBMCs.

CDR3 in amino acids: CASSAGQTQEKLFF. CDR3 bases: TGTGCCAGCAGCGCGGGACAAACACAGGAAAAACTGTTTTTT. The V call is TRBV9, the J call TRBJ1-4, with a possible D match to TRBD1 (6 bases). The CDR3 has 14 amino acids. V lost 3 bases, J lost 8 bases, and 14 bases lay in between. CDR1 and CDR2 (germline): SGDLS, YYNGEE.